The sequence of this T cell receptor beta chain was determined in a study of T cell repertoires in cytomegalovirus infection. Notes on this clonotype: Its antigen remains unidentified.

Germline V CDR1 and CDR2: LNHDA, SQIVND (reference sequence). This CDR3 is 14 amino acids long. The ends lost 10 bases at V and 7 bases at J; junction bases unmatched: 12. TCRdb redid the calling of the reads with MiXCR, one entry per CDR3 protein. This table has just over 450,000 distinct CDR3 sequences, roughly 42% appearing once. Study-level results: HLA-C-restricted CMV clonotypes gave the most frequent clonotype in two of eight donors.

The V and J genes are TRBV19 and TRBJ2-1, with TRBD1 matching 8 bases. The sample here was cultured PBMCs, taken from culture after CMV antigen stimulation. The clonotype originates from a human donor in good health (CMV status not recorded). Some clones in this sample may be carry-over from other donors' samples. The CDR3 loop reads CATSGQERRNEQFF. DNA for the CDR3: TGTGCCACATCGGGACAGGAGAGGAGAAATGAGCAGTTCTTC.